This T cell receptor (beta chain) derives from a study of OX40 agonist ivuxolimab in advanced cancers. Generated by immunoSEQ multiplex PCR, the TCRdb table keeps only in-frame clones and is missing some. Of about 49,000 clones listed, roughly 73% were seen once; the top ten hold around 2.3%. This TCR was recovered from an adult with an advanced solid tumor such as melanoma, head and neck, liver or kidney cancer. This specimen consisted of CD4+ or CD8+ T cells sorted from blood, obtained in a trial of the OX40 agonist ivuxolimab.

The CDR3: CASSFDGPQAFF. CDR3 sequence (DNA): TGTGCCAGCAGTTTTGATGGTCCACAAGCTTTCTTT. The chain has TRBV28 and TRBJ1-1; D call uncertain. This CDR3 spans 12 amino acids. CDR1 is MDHEN and CDR2 is SYDVKM in the germline V gene. Between the trimmed V and J ends, which lost 3 bases and 9 bases, there was a span of 11 bases.